This T cell receptor (beta chain) was recovered during a study of shared clonotypes between healthy human individuals. Sequenced by immunoSEQ multiplex PCR; TCRdb stores in-frame clones only, minus some. The sample carries approximately 2,000,000 clones, 92% recorded once. A note on this clone: What it binds is not known.

V was clipped by 0 bases and J by 11 bases, with 19 bases between them. Germline CDR1 and CDR2: SGHTA and FQGNSA. This CDR3 is built from 15 residues. The study's findings and limits: An expected dependence of interdonor clonotype sharing on sequencing depth was noted.

The clonotype originates from a man between 18 and 29 years old in good health. Some clones in this sample may be carry-over from other donors' samples. Sequencing was done on a sample of naive CD4+ T cells from PBMCs. Described subset: CD45RA+ positively selected. The chain joins TRBV7-2 to TRBJ1-1; D is perhaps TRBD1 (6 bases). CDR3 in amino acids: CASSLAAAGGLEAFF. Written as DNA, the CDR3 is TGTGCCAGCAGCTTAGCGGCAGCCGGGGGCCTTGAGGCTTTCTTT.